Below, 24 T cell receptor beta chains from the same sample are listed, as sequenced in a study of tumor and adjacent non-tumor tissue in lung cancer. RNA was extracted from bulk tissue without any cell sorting. Distant lung tissue was collected more than 3 cm away from the tumor edge. A modified ARM-PCR protocol with three rounds of nested PCR amplified TCRbeta. MiXCR, run by TCRdb on the multiplex PCR reads, gives a single entry per CDR3 protein. This table has 90,000 to 120,000 distinct CDR3 sequences, roughly two thirds appearing once. Sequenced sample: distant non-tumor lung tissue. Receptors were obtained from a man aged 25-45 years with non-small cell lung cancer.

With regard to this clonotype: A junction boundary mismatches the germline segment, possibly from a read error. The CDR3 coding sequence is TGTGCCAGCAGCTTACGCCGAGACTCGGCCGGGAGTACAGATATGCAGTATTTT. Its protein product is CASSLRRDSAGSTDMQYF. The chain joins TRBV11-3 to TRBJ2-3, with a possible D match to TRBD2 (6 bases). Germline V lookup: CDR1 SGHNT, CDR2 YENEEA. The CDR3 is 18 amino acids.

The J gene is TRBJ1-1, the V gene TRBV20-1; D is unclear. The CDR3 covers 11 residues. CDR1 and CDR2 from the germline V gene are DFQATT and SNEGSKA (reference sequence). CDR3 sequence (DNA): TGCAGGGGCGTGGAGGGCTCTGAAGCTTTCTTT. This codes for CRGVEGSEAFF.

This clonotype was detected only once. Mismatch with germline at one junction end may stem from a read error. CDR3 DNA sequence: TGTGACAGCAGCTTAATCCTAGCGGGGATTGATAAGAAGTTCTTC. Its translation: CDSSLILAGIDKKFF. The chain carries TRBV11-2 and TRBJ2-1; 9 positions match TRBD2. The CDR3 runs 15 residues. Germline V lookup: CDR1 SGHAT, CDR2 FQNNGV.

As for this clonotype: A read error may be the cause here, since a much bigger clone is one base away. Since no conserved phenylalanine or tryptophan closes the CDR3, a read error is the likely cause. The chain recombines TRBV6-2 or TRBV6-3 with TRBJ2-7; D not resolved. Trimming removed 0 bases at V and 6 bases at J, with 6 bases between. The CDR3 spans 12 residues. Germline CDR1 and CDR2: MNHEY and SVGEGT. CDR3 nucleotides: TGTGCCAGCAGTTACTCTTCACCCGAGCAGTACCTC. It encodes CASSYSSPEQYL.

This clonotype was seen only a few times. A much larger clone sits a single nucleotide away, making a read error possible. J is TRBJ1-1 and V is TRBV6-5; D is undetermined. The CDR3 is 14 residues long. Germline assignment: CDR1 MNHEY and CDR2 SVGAGI. Trimming left V 6 bases short and J 0 bases short, with 11 bases between. The CDR3 region has the DNA TGTGCCAGCAGGATGGGCAGAATGAACACTGAAGCTTTCTTT. This codes for CASRMGRMNTEAFF.

Turning to this clonotype: A read error may account for a junction end that differs from germline. The chain recombines TRBV28 with TRBJ2-1, with TRBD1 identical over 8 bases. CDR3 size: 15 residues. CDR1 and CDR2 (germline): MDHEN, SYDVKM. The CDR3 here is CVSNFPGQGHNEQFF. Here the CDR3 DNA reads TGTGTCAGCAATTTCCCCGGACAGGGCCACAATGAGCAGTTCTTC.

With respect to this clonotype: At one of its ends the junction is not consistent with the germline gene, which may arise from a read error. The chain recombines TRBV29-1 with TRBJ2-5; no definite D call. Germline V gene data show CDR1 as SQVTM and CDR2 as ANQGSEA. The CDR3 is 13 residues long. CDR3: CGVEFTDQETTYF. The CDR3 coding sequence is TGCGGCGTTGAGTTTACGGACCAAGAGACCACGTACTTC.

This clonotype was seen repeatedly, ten times or more. The CDR3 sequence is CASIGTSGTYEQYF. DNA of the CDR3: TGTGCCAGTATAGGGACTAGCGGGACCTACGAGCAGTACTTC. J is TRBJ2-7 and V is TRBV6-6; 13 bases are a match to TRBD2. The junction had 4 bases not matched to a gene; V was cut back by 9 bases and J by 2 bases. The CDR3 sequence is 14 residues long. Germline V CDR1 and CDR2: MNHNY, SVGAGI (reference sequence).

On this clonotype: This sequence may be a read error, since a much larger clone differs from it by one base. The CDR3 coding sequence is TGTGTCAGCAGCCAAGACTTGTCTAACAATGAGCAGTTCTTC. Amino acids: CVSSQDLSNNEQFF. The chain uses TRBV4-2 and TRBJ2-1; D ambiguous. The germline V gene has CDR1 LGHNA and CDR2 YNFKEQ. This CDR3 contains 14 residues.

Points on this clonotype: The junction departs from germline at one end; a sequencing error may be responsible. The rearrangement links TRBV12-3 or TRBV12-4 to TRBJ2-3, with D possibly TRBD2 on 7 matching bases. The CDR3 is 15 amino acids. CDR3 sequence: CVSSFAWGGPDTQYF. CDR3 nucleotide sequence: TGTGTCAGCAGTTTTGCATGGGGGGGCCCAGATACGCAGTATTTT.

A note on this clonotype: One end of the junction fails to match germline, which may point to a read error. The chain recombines TRBV12-3 or TRBV12-4 with TRBJ2-5, with D tentatively TRBD1 or TRBD2 (5 bases each). CDR3 length equals 13 residues. DNA of the CDR3: TGTGCCAGCAGCAGGTTGGGGGTGGGGACCCGGTACTTT. Its translation is CASSRLGVGTRYF.

This clonotype appeared a few times. A much more abundant neighbour one base away suggests this may be a read error. No conserved phenylalanine or tryptophan is present at the end of the CDR3, so a read error is the likely explanation. This chain joins TRBV28 and TRBJ2-2, with 9 bases matching TRBD1. The ends lost 4 bases at V and 6 bases at J; junction bases unmatched: 9. This CDR3 is 16 amino acids long. Germline V CDR1 and CDR2: MDHEN, SYDVKM. The CDR3 nucleotides are TGTGCCAGCAGTTACACACACAGGGGGCGATCCGGGGAGCTGTTTCTT. It yields the protein CASSYTHRGRSGELFL.

For this clonotype: A single base separates this from a much larger clone, so it may be a read error. V and J are TRBV24-1 and TRBJ2-2, with TRBD2 matching over 12 bases. There are 19 residues in the CDR3. Germline CDR1 is KGHDR and CDR2 is SFDVKD. For the CDR3, the DNA is TGTGCCACCAGTGATTTTGCGACTAGCGGGGGATGGGATACCGGGGTGCTGTTTTTT. It translates to CATSDFATSGGWDTGVLFF.

As for this clonotype: The junction departs from the called germline gene at one end, perhaps through a read error. The V and J genes are TRBV20-1 and TRBJ1-5, with TRBD1 matching over 7 bases. Germline V CDR1 and CDR2: DFQATT, SNEGSKA (reference sequence). The CDR3 sequence is 13 residues long. The chain's CDR3 is CSTRGTASQPQHF. As DNA, the CDR3 is TGCAGTACTAGGGGGACAGCTAGTCAGCCCCAGCATTTT.

This clonotype has more than one count but fewer than ten. A much larger clone differs by one base, so this may be a read error. The V gene is TRBV10-2, the J gene TRBJ2-5; 10 bases map to TRBD1. The CDR3 is 15 amino acids. Looked up from germline, CDR1 is WSHSY and CDR2 is SAAADI. V shed 6 bases, J shed 4 bases, and the junction held 8 bases outside the gene matches. The CDR3 nucleotides are TGCGCCAGCAGGGACGGGACAGGGGCTCCAGAGACCCAGTACTTC. Translation gives CASRDGTGAPETQYF.

The V gene is TRBV20-1, the J gene TRBJ1-1, with D tentatively TRBD1 (5 bases). The germline CDR1 and CDR2 sequences are DFQATT and SNEGSKA (reference sequence). CDR3 size: 17 residues. V lost 1 base and J 1 base, leaving 19 bases between the germline ends. This CDR3 reads CSARVMEGEITNTEAFF. The CDR3 DNA reads as TGCAGTGCTAGAGTCATGGAAGGGGAAATAACGAACACTGAAGCTTTCTTT.

In the case of this clonotype: This likely comes from a read error, as the CDR3 has no conserved phenylalanine or tryptophan at its end. The gene calls are TRBV11-2 and TRBJ2-5; D is ambiguous. Germline assignment: CDR1 SGHAT and CDR2 FQNNGV. V lost 5 bases and J lost 9, with 19 bases in between. The CDR3 extends over 14 amino acids. CDR3 in DNA: TGTGCCAGCAGCCCTCTGCCAGTGGGTGAGTCCCAGTACCTC. Translated, it gives CASSPLPVGESQYL.

About this clonotype itself: Mismatch with germline at one junction end may stem from a read error. The gene calls are TRBV4-1 and TRBJ2-7, with TRBD2 matching 7 bases. Germline V gene lookup returns CDR1 MGHRA and CDR2 YSYEKL. CDR3 length: 16 residues. CDR3 sequence: CYSSQDETGGTYEQYF. CDR3 bases: TGTTACAGCAGCCAAGATGAGACGGGAGGTACGTACGAGCAGTACTTC.

In regard to this clonotype: Germline and junction disagree at one end, which may indicate a read error. This chain links TRBV6-5 with TRBJ2-5; D uncertain. CDR1 MNHEY and CDR2 SVGAGI come from the germline V gene. CDR3 length: 14 amino acids. The CDR3 nucleotides read TGTGCCAGCAGACCACCGGGCCCCCAAGGGACCCAGTACTTC. Protein product: CASRPPGPQGTQYF.

The sample holds a few counts of this clonotype. A much larger clone differs from this one at a single base, so this may be a read error. The chain is built from TRBV12-3 or TRBV12-4 and TRBJ2-1, with D possibly being TRBD1 (6 bases). Deletions cut 5 bases from V and 6 bases from J, with 20 bases between. This CDR3 is 16 amino acids long. CDR3 protein: CASSVQGRGAGNEQFF. In DNA form, the CDR3 reads TGTGCCAGCAGTGTCCAGGGCAGGGGAGCCGGCAATGAGCAGTTCTTC.

Turning to this clonotype: Compared with germline, one end of the junction differs, possibly owing to a read error. This chain uses TRBV29-1 with TRBJ1-1; D call uncertain. Germline CDR1 reads SQVTM; CDR2 reads ANQGSEA. The CDR3 has 12 amino acids. The CDR3 protein is CSVDTGITEAIF. For the CDR3, the DNA is TGCAGCGTTGACACGGGGATCACTGAAGCTATCTTT. The entire variable domain, with the rest obtained from reference TRBV29-1 and TRBJ1-1, is as follows: SAVISQKPSRDICQRGTSLTIQCQVDSQVTMMFWYRQQPGQSLTLIATANQGSEATYESGFVIDKFPISRPNLTFSTLTVSNMSPEDSSIYLCSVDTGITEAIFGQGTRLTVV.

CDR3 in DNA: TGTGCCACCGGCCGGGGGAGTGAAAAACTGTTTTTT. It codes for CATGRGSEKLFF. The chain links TRBV6-6 to TRBJ1-4, with D possibly being TRBD1 (5 bases). V was shortened by 10 bases and J by 7 bases, with 13 bases between the two germline ends. Germline lookup yields CDR1 MNHNY and CDR2 SVGAGI (reference sequence). The CDR3 has 12 amino acids.

To note about this clonotype: A read error may account for a junction end that differs from germline. The chain uses TRBV20-1 and TRBJ2-1; TRBD2 aligns across 9 bases. Per germline, CDR1 DFQATT and CDR2 SNEGSKA (reference sequence). This CDR3 contains 15 residues. CDR3 coding DNA: TGCAGTACTAGAGTTTTAGCGGGGGATGCCAATGAGCAGTTCTTC. Protein sequence: CSTRVLAGDANEQFF.

V usage is TRBV29-1 and J usage is TRBJ2-1; TRBD2 matches at 7 bases. The length of the CDR3 is 15 residues. Trimming took 4 bases from V and 5 from J; bases not matched to a gene: 11. Germline V gene lookup returns CDR1 SQVTM and CDR2 ANQGSEA. CDR3 protein: CSVAAGVRSNNEQFF. The CDR3 nucleotides read TGCAGCGTTGCTGCGGGGGTGAGATCCAACAATGAGCAGTTCTTC.